This entry concerns a single TCR beta chain. Its matching antigen is unknown. The data belong to a study of TIL therapy for anti-PD-1-resistant metastatic lung cancer. On the study more broadly: Progressing patients received lymphodepletion, expanded TIL infusion and IL-2. By whole-exome sequencing, median non-synonymous tumor mutation burden was around 1.5 mutations per megabase.

Study-level findings and limits: Infused TIL clonotypes partially replaced the baseline blood repertoire, then decayed over months.

Regarding time point: pre-treatment sample, taken before nivolumab and TIL therapy. Stage 4 NSCLC adults joined between October 2017 and 2020. The libraries were made with immunoSEQ v3. Assay: immunoSEQ multiplex PCR; the TCRdb copy retains only in-frame clones and omits some. Of about 59,000 clones listed, about 70% are singletons. This TCR came from a person between 25 and 80 years old with non-small cell lung cancer. Specimen: blood, collected at baseline.

CDR3 region: CASSPGRHGSSYEQYF. The CDR3, as DNA: TGTGCCAGTAGCCCAGGCCGGCACGGCAGCTCCTACGAGCAGTACTTC. J is TRBJ2-7 and V is TRBV19, with D unclear. V was clipped by 6 bases and J by 0 bases, with 18 bases between them. This CDR3 contains 16 residues. The germline CDR1 and CDR2 sequences are LNHDA and SQIVND (reference sequence).